This TCR beta chain derives from a study of blood T cell repertoires in COVID-19. At the level of the study: Sources were T cells, B-cell-depleted T cells, or PBMCs; the material itself was cDNA or gDNA.

The CDR3 has 16 residues. Germline V gene data show CDR1 as SGHNT and CDR2 as YYREEE (reference sequence). With V trimmed by 4 bases and J by 2 bases, 8 bases remained unmatched. Libraries were prepared by immunoSEQ multiplex PCR; TCRdb keeps only in-frame clonotypes and omits some of them. The sample yields about 150,000 clones, around 81% seen once. The chain couples TRBV5-4 to TRBJ1-4, with 7 bases that match TRBD1. What was sequenced was peripheral blood. This receptor was identified in an elderly woman with COVID-19, enrolled during active disease. This CDR3 is CASSNYRGDTNEKLFF. The CDR3 bases are TGTGCCAGCAGCAACTACAGGGGCGATACTAATGAAAAACTGTTTTTT.